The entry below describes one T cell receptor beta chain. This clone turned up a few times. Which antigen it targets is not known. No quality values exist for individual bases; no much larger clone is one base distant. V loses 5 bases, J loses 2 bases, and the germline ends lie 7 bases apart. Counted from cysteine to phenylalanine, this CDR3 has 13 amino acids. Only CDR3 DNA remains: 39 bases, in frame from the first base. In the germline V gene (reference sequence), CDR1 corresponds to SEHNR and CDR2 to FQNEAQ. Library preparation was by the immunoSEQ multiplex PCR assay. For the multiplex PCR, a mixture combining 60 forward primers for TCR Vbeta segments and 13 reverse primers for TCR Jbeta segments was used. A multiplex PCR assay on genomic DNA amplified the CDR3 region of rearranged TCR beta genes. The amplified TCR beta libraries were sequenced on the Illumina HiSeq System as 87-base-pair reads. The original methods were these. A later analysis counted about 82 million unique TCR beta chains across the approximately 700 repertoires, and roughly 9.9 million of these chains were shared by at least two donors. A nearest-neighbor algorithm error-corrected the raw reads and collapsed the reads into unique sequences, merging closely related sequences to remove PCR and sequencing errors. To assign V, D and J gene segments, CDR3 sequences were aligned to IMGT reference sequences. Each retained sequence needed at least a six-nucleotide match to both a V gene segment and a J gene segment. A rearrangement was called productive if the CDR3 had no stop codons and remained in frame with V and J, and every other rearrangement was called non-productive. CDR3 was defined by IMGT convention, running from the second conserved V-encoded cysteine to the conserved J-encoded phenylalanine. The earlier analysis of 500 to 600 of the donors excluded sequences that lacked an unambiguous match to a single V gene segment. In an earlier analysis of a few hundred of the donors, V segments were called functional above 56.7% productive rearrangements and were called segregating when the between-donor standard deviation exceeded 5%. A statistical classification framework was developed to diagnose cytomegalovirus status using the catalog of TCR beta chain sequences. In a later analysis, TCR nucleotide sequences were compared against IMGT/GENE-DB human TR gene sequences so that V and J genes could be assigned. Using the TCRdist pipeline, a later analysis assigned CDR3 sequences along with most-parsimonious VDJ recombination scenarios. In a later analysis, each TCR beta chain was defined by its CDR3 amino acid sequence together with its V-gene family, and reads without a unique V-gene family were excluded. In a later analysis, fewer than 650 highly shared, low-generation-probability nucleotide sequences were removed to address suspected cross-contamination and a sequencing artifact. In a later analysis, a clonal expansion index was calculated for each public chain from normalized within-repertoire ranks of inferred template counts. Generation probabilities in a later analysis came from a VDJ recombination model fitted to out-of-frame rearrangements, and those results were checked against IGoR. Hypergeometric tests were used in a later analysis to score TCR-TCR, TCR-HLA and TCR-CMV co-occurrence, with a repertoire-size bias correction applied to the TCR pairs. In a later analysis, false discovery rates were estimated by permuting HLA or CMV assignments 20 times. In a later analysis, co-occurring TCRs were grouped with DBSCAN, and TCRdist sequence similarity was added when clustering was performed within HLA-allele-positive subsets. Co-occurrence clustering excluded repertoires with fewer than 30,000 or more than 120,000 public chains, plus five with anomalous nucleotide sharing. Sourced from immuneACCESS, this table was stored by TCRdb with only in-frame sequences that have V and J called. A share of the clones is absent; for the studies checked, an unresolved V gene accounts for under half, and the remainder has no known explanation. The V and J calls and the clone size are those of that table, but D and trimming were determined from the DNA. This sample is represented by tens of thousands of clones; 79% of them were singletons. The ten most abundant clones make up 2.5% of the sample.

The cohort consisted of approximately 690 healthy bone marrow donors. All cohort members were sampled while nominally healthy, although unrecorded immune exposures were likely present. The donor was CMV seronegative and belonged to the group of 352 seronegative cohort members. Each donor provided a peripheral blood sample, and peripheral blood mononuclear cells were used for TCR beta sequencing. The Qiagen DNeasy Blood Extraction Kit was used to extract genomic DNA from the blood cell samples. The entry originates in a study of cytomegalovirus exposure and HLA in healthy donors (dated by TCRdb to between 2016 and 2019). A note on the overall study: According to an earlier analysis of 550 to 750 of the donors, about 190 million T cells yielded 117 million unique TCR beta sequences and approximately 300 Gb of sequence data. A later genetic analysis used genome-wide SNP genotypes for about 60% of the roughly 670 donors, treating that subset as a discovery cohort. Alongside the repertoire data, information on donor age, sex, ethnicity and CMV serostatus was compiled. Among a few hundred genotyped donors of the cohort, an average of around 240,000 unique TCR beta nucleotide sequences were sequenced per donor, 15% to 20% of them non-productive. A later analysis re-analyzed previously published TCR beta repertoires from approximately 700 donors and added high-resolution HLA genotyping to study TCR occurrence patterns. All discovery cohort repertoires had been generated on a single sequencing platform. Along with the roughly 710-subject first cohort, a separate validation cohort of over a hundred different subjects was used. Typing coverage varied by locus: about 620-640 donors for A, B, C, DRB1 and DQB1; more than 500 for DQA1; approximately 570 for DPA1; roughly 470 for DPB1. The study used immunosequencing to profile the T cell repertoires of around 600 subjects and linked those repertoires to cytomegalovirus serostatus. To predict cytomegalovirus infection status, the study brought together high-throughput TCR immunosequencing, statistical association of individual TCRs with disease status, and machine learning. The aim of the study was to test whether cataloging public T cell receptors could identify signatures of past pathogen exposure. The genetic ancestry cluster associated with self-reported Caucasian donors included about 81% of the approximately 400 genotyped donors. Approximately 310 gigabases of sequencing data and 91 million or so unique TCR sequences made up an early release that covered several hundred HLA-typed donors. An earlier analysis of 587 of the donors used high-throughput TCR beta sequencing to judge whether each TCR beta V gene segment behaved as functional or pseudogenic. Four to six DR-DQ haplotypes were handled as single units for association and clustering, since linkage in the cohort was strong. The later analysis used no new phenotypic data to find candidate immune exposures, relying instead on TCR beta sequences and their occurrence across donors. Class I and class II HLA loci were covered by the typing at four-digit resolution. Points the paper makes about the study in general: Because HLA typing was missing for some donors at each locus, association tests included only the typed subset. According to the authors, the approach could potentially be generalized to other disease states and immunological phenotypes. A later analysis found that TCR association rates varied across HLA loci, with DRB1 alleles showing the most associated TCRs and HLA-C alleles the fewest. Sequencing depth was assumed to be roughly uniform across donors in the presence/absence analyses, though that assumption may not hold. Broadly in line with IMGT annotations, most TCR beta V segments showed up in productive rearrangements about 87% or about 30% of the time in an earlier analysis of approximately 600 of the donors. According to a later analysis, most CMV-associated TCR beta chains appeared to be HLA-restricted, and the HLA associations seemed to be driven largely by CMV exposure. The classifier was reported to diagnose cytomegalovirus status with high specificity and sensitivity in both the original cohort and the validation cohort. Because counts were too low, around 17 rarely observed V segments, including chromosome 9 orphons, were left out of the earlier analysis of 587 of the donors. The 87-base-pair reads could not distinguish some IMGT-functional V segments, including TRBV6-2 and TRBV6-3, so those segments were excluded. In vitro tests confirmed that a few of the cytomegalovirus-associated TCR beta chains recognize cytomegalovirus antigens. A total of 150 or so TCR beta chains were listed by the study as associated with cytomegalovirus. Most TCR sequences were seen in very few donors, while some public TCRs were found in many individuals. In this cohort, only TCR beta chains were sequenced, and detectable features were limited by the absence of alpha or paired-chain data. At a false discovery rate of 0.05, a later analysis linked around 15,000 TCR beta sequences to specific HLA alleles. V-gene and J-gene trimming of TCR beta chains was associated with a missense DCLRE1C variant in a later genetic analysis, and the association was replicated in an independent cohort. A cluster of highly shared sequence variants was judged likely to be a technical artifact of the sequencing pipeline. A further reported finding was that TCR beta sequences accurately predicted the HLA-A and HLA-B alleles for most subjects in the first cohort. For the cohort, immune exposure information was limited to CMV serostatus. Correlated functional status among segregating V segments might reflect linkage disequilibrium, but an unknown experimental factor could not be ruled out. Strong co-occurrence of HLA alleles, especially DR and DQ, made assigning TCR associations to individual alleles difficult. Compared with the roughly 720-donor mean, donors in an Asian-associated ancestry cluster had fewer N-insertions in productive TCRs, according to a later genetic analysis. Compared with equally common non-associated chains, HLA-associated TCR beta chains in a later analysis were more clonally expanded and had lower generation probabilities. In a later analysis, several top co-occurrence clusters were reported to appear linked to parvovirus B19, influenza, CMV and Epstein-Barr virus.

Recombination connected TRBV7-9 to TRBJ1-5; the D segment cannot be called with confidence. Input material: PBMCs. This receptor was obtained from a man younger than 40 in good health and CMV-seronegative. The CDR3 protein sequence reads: CASSAAGNQPQHF. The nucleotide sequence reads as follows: TGTGCCAGCAGCGCGGCGGGCAATCAGCCCCAGCATTTT.